One sample yielded the 15 T cell receptor beta chains listed below, sequenced in a study of CD8 T cells in Susac syndrome. Random hexamers were used to reverse transcribe the RNA input (about 0.45 to 1 ug). From the immunoSEQ multiplex PCR reads, TCRdb called clonotypes with MiXCR, one entry per CDR3 protein. This sample yields 300,000 or so distinct CDR3 sequences, of which 92% are seen a single time; less than 0.08% belongs to the top ten. Material for sequencing was CD4+ T cells from PBMCs. Receptors originate from a human donor with multiple sclerosis.

This clonotype was seen only once. V is TRBV7-2 and J is TRBJ2-5; D call uncertain. This CDR3 region has 15 residues. The V end lost 0 bases, the J end lost 7 bases, and 15 bases lay between the germline ends. Germline V gene data show CDR1 as SGHTA and CDR2 as FQGNSA. The CDR3 sequence is CASSLAATPPGTQYF. In DNA form, the CDR3 reads TGTGCCAGCAGCTTAGCGGCTACCCCCCCAGGGACCCAGTACTTC.

This clonotype showed up just a few times. V and J are TRBV12-3 or TRBV12-4 and TRBJ2-6; D ambiguous. This CDR3 has 14 residues. Trimming removed 4 bases from V and 2 bases from J, with 6 bases in between. CDR3 sequence: CASSSPPGANVLTF. CDR3 DNA sequence: TGTGCCAGCAGTTCCCCCCCTGGGGCCAACGTCCTGACTTTC.

Only a few counts were recorded for this clonotype. The chain links TRBV6-2 or TRBV6-3 to TRBJ1-1, with D unclear. From germline, CDR1 is MNHEY and CDR2 SVGEGT. V was pared by 4 bases and J by 5 bases, with 5 bases between. The CDR3 is 11 amino acids. CDR3 DNA sequence: TGTGCCAGCAGTTTTTTAACTGAAGCTTTCTTT. Protein product: CASSFLTEAFF.

The V gene is TRBV20-1, the J gene TRBJ1-1, with D hard to call. In germline, CDR1 is DFQATT, CDR2 SNEGSKA (reference sequence). The CDR3 contains 12 residues. CDR3 in DNA: TGCGGCGCGGGAACTCGGAGTACTGAAGCTTTCTTT. This gives the protein CGAGTRSTEAFF.

This chain uses TRBV20-1 with TRBJ2-1; TRBD2 aligns across 7 bases. Trimming cost V 0 bases and J 5 bases; bases outside gene matches: 10. CDR1 is DFQATT, CDR2 SNEGSKA, per germline (reference sequence). CDR3 length equals 16 residues. The CDR3 is CSARDYGTSENNEQFF. DNA for the CDR3: TGCAGTGCTAGAGATTACGGCACTAGCGAGAACAATGAGCAGTTCTTC.

This clonotype occurred a few times. Relative to the germline gene, one junction end is altered; a read error may explain this. The chain carries TRBV6-1 and TRBJ2-7; D may match TRBD1 or TRBD2 (5 bases each). The CDR3 contains 14 residues. Germline CDR1 and CDR2: MNHNS and SASEGT. In DNA, the CDR3 is TGTGCCATCAGTCAAAGGGACGAGTCGGAAGAGCAGTACTTC. Translated, it gives CAISQRDESEEQYF.

J is TRBJ1-2 and V is TRBV30, with D maybe TRBD1 (5 bases). V was pared by 0 bases and J by 8 bases, with 19 bases between. This CDR3 is 15 amino acids long. CDR1 and CDR2 from the germline V gene are GTSNPN and SVGIG (reference sequence). The CDR3 protein is CAWSVLRAAFRGYTF. CDR3 DNA: TGTGCCTGGAGTGTACTCAGGGCGGCTTTTCGCGGCTACACCTTC. Supplemented by reference TRBV30 and TRBJ1-2, the full variable domain reads SQTIHQWPATLVQPVGSPLSLECTVEGTSNPNLYWYRQAAGRGLQLLFYSVGIGQISSEVPQNLSASRPQDRQFILSSKKLLLSDSGFYLCAWSVLRAAFRGYTFGSGTRLTVV.

The V and J genes are TRBV2 and TRBJ1-1; D is perhaps TRBD1 (5 bases). Per germline, CDR1 SNHLY and CDR2 FYNNEI. The CDR3 has 13 amino acids. V was cut by 6 bases and J by 6 bases, with 14 bases left in between. This CDR3 reads CASSQEGSAEAFF. The CDR3 DNA is TGTGCCAGCAGCCAAGAGGGGAGCGCTGAAGCTTTCTTT.

This chain connects TRBV20-1 to TRBJ1-2; no definite D call. V was cut by 6 bases and J by 5 bases, with 22 bases left in between. The CDR3 runs to 15 residues. The germline gives CDR1 DFQATT, CDR2 SNEGSKA (reference sequence). In DNA form, the CDR3 reads TGCAGTGCCCCTCCGGGCACCACCAGTAAATATGGCTACACCTTC. Amino acid sequence: CSAPPGTTSKYGYTF.

The genes are TRBV20-1 and TRBJ2-3, with TRBD2 as a possible D gene (6 bases). The germline gives CDR1 DFQATT, CDR2 SNEGSKA (reference sequence). This CDR3 comprises 14 residues. With 6 bases removed from V and 1 base from J, the gap between germline ends came to 14 bases. In DNA, the CDR3 is TGCAGTGCGCCTCCCCTAGCGCGCACAGATACGCAGTATTTT. Its protein product is CSAPPLARTDTQYF.

This clonotype was counted between two and nine times. J is TRBJ1-2 and V is TRBV29-1; the match to TRBD1 covers 7 bases. The CDR3 length is 14 residues. J gave up 3 bases and V 0 bases, and 4 bases lay outside the gene matches. The germline V gene encodes CDR1 SQVTM and CDR2 ANQGSEA. The CDR3 is CSVEDRQGDYGYTF. CDR3 sequence (DNA): TGCAGCGTTGAAGATCGGCAGGGGGACTATGGCTACACCTTC.

The chain recombines TRBV23-1 with TRBJ2-4; D uncertain. TRBV23-1 is recorded as an ORF, its role being uncertain. There are 16 residues in the CDR3. Trimming removed 2 bases from V and 0 bases from J, with 11 bases in between. CDR3 sequence reads: CASSQTRIVAKNIQYF. CDR3 bases: TGCGCCAGCAGTCAAACCAGGATTGTAGCCAAAAACATTCAGTACTTC.

The chain employs TRBV29-1 and TRBJ1-5; perhaps TRBD1 as D (5 bases). The germline CDR1 and CDR2 sequences are SQVTM and ANQGSEA. Trimming shortened V by 6 bases and J by 5 bases, and 14 bases separated the two germline ends. This CDR3 has 13 residues. CDR3 residues: CSVQLGGDQPQHF. CDR3 in DNA: TGCAGCGTCCAACTTGGGGGAGATCAGCCCCAGCATTTT.

V is TRBV19 and J is TRBJ1-1; no definite D call. Deletions cut 4 bases from V and 0 bases from J, with 9 bases between. Germline-derived CDR1 and CDR2 are LNHDA and SQIVND (reference sequence). The length of the CDR3 is 14 residues. CDR3 in amino acids: CASSNSLMNTEAFF. The CDR3 nucleotides are TGTGCCAGTAGTAACAGTCTAATGAACACTGAAGCTTTCTTT. Combining the CDR3 with reference TRBV19 and TRBJ1-1 gives the whole variable domain DGGITQSPKYLFRKEGQNVTLSCEQNLNHDAMYWYRQDPGQGLRLIYYSQIVNDFQKGDIAEGYSVSREKKESFPLTVTSAQKNPTAFYLCASSNSLMNTEAFFGQGTRLTVV.

The genes are TRBV3-1 and TRBJ2-3; no firm D call. The V and J ends lost 1 base and 0 bases respectively, with 8 bases between them. The CDR3 has 15 residues. Germline-derived CDR1 and CDR2 are LGHDT and YNNKEL (reference sequence). The CDR3, as DNA: TGTGCCAGCAGCCAAGGGACGGCCAGCACAGATACGCAGTATTTT. Translated, it gives CASSQGTASTDTQYF.